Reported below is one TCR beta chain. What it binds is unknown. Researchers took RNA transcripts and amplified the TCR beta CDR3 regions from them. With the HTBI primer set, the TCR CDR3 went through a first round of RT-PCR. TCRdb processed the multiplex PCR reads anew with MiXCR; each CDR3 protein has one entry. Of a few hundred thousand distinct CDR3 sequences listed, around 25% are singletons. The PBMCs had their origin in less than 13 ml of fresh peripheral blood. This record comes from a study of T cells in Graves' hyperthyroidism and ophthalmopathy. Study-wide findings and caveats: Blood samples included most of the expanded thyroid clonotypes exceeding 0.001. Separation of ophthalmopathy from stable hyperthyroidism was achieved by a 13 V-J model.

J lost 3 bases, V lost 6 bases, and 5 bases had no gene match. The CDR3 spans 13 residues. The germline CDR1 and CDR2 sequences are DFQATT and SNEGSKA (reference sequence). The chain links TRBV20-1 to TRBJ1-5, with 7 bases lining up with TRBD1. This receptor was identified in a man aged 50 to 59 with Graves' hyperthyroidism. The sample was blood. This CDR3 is CSAVGTDNQPQHF. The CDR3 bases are TGCAGTGCGGTTGGGACAGACAATCAGCCCCAGCATTTT.